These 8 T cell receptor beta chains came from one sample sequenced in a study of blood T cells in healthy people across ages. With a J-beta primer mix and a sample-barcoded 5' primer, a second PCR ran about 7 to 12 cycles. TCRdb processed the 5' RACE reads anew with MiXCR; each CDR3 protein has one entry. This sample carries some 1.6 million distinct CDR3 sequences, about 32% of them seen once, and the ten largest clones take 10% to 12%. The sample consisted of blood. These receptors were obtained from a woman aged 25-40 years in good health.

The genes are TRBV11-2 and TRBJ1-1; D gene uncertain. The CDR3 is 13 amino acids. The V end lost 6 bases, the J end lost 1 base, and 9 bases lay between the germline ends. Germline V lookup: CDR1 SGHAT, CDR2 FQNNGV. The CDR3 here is CASSNFRNTEAFF. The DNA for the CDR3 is TGTGCCAGCAGTAACTTCCGGAACACTGAAGCTTTCTTT.

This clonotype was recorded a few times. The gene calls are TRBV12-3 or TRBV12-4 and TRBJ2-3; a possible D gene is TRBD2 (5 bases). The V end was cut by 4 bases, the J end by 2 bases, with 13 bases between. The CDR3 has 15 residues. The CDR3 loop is CASSSRTTNTDTQYF. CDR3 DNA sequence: TGTGCCAGCAGTTCAAGGACGACTAACACAGATACGCAGTATTTT.

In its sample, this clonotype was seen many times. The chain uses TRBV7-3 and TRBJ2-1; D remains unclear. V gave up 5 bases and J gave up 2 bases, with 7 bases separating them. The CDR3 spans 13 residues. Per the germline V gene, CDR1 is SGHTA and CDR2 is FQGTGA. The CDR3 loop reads CASSDGPYNEQFF. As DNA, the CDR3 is TGTGCCAGCAGCGACGGGCCCTACAATGAGCAGTTCTTC.

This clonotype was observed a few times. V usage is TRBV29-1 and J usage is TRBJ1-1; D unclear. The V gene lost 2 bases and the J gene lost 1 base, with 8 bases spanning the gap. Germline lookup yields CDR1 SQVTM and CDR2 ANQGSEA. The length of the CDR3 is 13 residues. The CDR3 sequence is CSVEFNWNTEAFF. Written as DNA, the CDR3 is TGCAGCGTTGAATTTAATTGGAACACTGAAGCTTTCTTT.

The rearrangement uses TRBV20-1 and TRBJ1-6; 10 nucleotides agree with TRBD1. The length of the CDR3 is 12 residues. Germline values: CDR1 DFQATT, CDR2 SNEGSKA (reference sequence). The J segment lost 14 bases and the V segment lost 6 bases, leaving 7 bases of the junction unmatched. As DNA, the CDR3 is TGCAGTGCAAAAGGACAGGGGGAGGCCCTCCACTTT. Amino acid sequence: CSAKGQGEALHF.

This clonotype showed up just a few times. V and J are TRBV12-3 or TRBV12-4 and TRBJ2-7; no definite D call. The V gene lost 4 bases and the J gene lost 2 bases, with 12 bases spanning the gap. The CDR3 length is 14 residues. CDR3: CASSYQTVTYEQYF. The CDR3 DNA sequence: TGTGCCAGCAGTTACCAGACTGTTACCTACGAGCAGTACTTC.

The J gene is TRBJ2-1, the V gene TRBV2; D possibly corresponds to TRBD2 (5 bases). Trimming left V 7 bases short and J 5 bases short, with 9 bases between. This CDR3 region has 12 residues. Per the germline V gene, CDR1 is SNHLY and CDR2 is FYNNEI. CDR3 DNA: TGTGCCAGCATCGGGGTCCACAATGAGCAGTTCTTC. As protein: CASIGVHNEQFF. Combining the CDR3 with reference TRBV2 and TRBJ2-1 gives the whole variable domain EPEVTQTPSHQVTQMGQEVILRCVPISNHLYFYWYRQILGQKVEFLVSFYNNEISEKSEIFDDQFSVERPDGSNFTLKIRSTKLEDSAMYFCASIGVHNEQFFGPGTRLTVL.

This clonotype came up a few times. The CDR3 loop reads CASSKTGLRYNEQFF. CDR3 DNA: TGCGCCAGCAGCAAGACGGGACTCCGCTACAATGAGCAGTTCTTC. The chain combines TRBV4-1 with TRBJ2-1; TRBD2 is a possible D gene (6 bases). The CDR3 length is 15 residues. The V end lost 5 bases, the J end lost 3 bases, and 14 bases lay between the germline ends. The germline gives CDR1 MGHRA, CDR2 YSYEKL.